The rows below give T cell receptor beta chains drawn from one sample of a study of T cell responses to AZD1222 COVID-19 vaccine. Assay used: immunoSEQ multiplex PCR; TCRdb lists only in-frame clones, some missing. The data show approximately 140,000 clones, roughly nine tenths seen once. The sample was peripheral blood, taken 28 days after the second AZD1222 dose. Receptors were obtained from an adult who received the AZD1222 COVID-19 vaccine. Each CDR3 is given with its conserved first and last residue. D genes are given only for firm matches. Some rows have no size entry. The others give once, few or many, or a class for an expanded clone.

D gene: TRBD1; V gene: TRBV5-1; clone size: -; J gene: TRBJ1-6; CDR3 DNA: TGCGCCAGCAGCTTGGGACCCCCAGGGGGTAATTCACCCCTCCACTTT; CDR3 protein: CASSLGPPGGNSPLHF
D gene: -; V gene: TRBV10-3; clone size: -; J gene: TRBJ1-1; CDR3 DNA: TGTGCCATCGGAAAGGGTGTGAACACTGAAGCTTTCTTT; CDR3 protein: CAIGKGVNTEAFF
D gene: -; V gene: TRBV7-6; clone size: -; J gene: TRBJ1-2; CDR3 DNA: TGTGCCAGCAGCTTATATGACTATGGCTACACCTTC; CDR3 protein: CASSLYDYGYTF
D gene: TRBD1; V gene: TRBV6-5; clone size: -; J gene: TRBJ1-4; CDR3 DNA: TGTGCCAGCAGTTACTACGGACAGGGAGGAGAAAAACTGTTTTTT; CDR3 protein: CASSYYGQGGEKLFF
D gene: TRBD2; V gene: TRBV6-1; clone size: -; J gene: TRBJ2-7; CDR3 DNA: TGTGCCAGCAGTGAAATAGGTACTAGCGGGAGCTTCTACGAGCAGTACTTC; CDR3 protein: CASSEIGTSGSFYEQYF
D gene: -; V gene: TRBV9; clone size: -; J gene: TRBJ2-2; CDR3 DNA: TGTGCCAGCAGCGTAGCAACACTCTCGAGCGGGGAGCTGTTTTTT; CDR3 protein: CASSVATLSSGELFF
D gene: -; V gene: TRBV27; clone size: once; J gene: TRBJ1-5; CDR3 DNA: TGTGCCAGCAAGGTCGGGCAGAATAGCAATCAGCCCCAGCATTTT; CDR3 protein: CASKVGQNSNQPQHF
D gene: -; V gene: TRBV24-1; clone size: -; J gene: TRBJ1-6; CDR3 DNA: TGTGCCACCAGTGATCGGACAGCAAATTCACCCCTCCACTTT; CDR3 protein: CATSDRTANSPLHF
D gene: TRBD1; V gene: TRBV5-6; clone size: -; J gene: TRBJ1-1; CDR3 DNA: TGTGCCAGCAGCGCGGGGACAGTAGCTTTCTTT; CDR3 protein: CASSAGTVAFF
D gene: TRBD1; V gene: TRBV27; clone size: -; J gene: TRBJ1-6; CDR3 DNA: TGTGCCAGCAGTTTATCTACCGGGACAGGGGGCAAGTCCCTCCACTTT; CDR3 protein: CASSLSTGTGGKSLHF
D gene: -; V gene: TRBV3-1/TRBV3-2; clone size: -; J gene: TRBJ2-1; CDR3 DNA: TGTGCCAGCAGCCAGGGACGTTCCAATGAGCAGTTCTTC; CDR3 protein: CASSQGRSNEQFF
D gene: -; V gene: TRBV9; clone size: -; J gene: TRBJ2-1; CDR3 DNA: TGTGCCAGCAGCGTAGAGGTAGGGGGCAATGAGCAGTTCTTC; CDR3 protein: CASSVEVGGNEQFF
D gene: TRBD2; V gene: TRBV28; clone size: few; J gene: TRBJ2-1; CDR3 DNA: TGTGCCAGCAGCCCCCCGAGGGCGGGAGGAGACAATGAGCAGTTCTTC; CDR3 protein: CASSPPRAGGDNEQFF
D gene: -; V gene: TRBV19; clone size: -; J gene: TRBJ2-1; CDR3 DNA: TGTGCCAGTATGGATCGAGTAAGTACCGCTCGTGAGCAGTTCTTC; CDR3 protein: CASMDRVSTAREQFF
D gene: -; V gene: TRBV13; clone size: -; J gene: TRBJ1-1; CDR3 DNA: TGTGCCAGCAGCTTACCATCAAAGGAAGCTTTCTTT; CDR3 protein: CASSLPSKEAFF
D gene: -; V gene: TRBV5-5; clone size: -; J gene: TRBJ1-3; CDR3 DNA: TGTGCCAGCAGCTTGGGGCCAAATCAAAACACCATATATTTT; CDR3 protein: CASSLGPNQNTIYF
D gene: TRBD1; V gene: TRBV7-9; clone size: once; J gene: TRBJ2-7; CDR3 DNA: TGTGCCAGCAGCAAGACAGGGGGTCACGAGCAGTACTTC; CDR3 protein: CASSKTGGHEQYF
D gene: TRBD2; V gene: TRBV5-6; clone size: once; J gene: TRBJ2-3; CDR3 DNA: TGTGCCAGCAGCTCAAGCGGGGGGAACACAGATACGCAGTATTTT; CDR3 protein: CASSSSGGNTDTQYF
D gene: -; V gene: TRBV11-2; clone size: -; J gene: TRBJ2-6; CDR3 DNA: TGTGCCAGCAGCTTAGGTTTCGAGATTTACTCTGGGGCCAACGTCCTGACTTTC; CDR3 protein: CASSLGFEIYSGANVLTF
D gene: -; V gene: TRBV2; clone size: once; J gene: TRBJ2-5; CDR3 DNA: TGTGCCAGCAGTGAGGGGCGGGTGGCCCAAGAGACCCAGTACTTC; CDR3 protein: CASSEGRVAQETQYF
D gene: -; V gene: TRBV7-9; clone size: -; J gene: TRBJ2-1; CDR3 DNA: TGTGCCAGCAGCTTAGATACTTCGGGGTACGGGACGTTTCCCAATGAGCAGTTCTTC; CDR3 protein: CASSLDTSGYGTFPNEQFF
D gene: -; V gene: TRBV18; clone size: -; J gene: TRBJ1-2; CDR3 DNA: TGTGCCAGCTCCTCAGGCGGGGCAGCCCCAGGATATGGCTACACCTTC; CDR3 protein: CASSSGGAAPGYGYTF
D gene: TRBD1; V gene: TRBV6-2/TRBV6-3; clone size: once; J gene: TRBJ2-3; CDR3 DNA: TGTGCCAGCAGTTGGTACAGGGGGAGCGCAGATACGCAGTATTTT; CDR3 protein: CASSWYRGSADTQYF
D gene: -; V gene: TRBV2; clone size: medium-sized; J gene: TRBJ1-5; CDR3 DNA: TGTGCCAGTTCCTCCGTCGGAAGCAATCAGCCCCAGCATTTT; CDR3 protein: CASSSVGSNQPQHF